Below, one TCR beta chain is given with its context. The record originates from a study of blood T cells in healthy people across ages. PCR was performed a second time for roughly 7 to 11 cycles using a sample-barcoded 5' primer and a J-beta primer mix. Each CDR3 protein gets one entry after TCRdb re-called the 5' RACE reads with MiXCR. The sample includes about 780,000 distinct CDR3 sequences, around a quarter seen only once; the top ten take roughly 3.1%. These data were also reused for a study on T cells of mothers and their children. That source notes: A few mothers and their six children, all healthy Caucasians, donated.

This receptor was taken from a boy aged 5 to 17 in good health. Sequencing was performed on blood.

The CDR3 loop is CASRRGVDSPLHF. For the CDR3, the DNA is TGTGCCAGCCGGCGGGGGGTGGATTCACCCCTCCACTTT. V is TRBV6-5 and J is TRBJ1-6, with a possible D match to TRBD1 (5 bases). The CDR3 sequence is 13 residues long. Deletions cut 8 bases from V and 8 bases from J, with 13 bases between. In germline, CDR1 is MNHEY, CDR2 SVGAGI.